This TCR beta chain was recorded in a study of blood T cell repertoires in COVID-19. Across the whole study: PBMCs, B-cell-depleted T cells, or T cells were the source of the cDNA or gDNA that made up the material.

Generated by immunoSEQ multiplex PCR, the TCRdb table keeps only in-frame clones and is missing some. Of nearly 100,000 clones in the sample, 70% to 85% are singletons; the top ten hold roughly a tenth. Trimming pared 5 bases from V and 4 bases from J, leaving 15 bases between. CDR3 length: 14 residues. Germline CDR1 and CDR2: WNHNN and SYGVQD (reference sequence). Material for sequencing was peripheral blood. The chain employs TRBV10-1 and TRBJ2-7, with unresolved D. The sequence was obtained from an older man with acute or convalescent COVID-19. The CDR3 sequence is CASSLGGQIYEQYF. The CDR3 DNA reads as TGCGCCAGCAGTCTAGGTGGCCAGATTTACGAGCAGTACTTC.